Following are 12 T cell receptor beta chains from one sample sequenced in a study of Graves' ophthalmopathy and Graves' hyperthyroidism. RNA served as the template for amplifying TCR beta CDR3 regions. The library came from an HTBI-primed first-round RT-PCR and a second-round multiplex PCR. MiXCR, applied by TCRdb to the multiplex PCR reads, yields one record per CDR3 protein. The data show 650,000 to 900,000 distinct CDR3 sequences, roughly two fifths seen once. Material: peripheral blood. The receptors here all came from an adult man with Graves' ophthalmopathy.

The chain employs TRBV11-2 and TRBJ2-5, with a possible D match to TRBD1 (5 bases). Trimming left V 6 bases short and J 4 bases short, with 15 bases between. The CDR3 sequence is 14 residues long. CDR1 and CDR2 (germline): SGHAT, FQNNGV. The CDR3 nucleotides read TGTGCCAGCAGAAGACAGAGAAATGGAGAGACCCAGTACTTC. It yields the protein CASRRQRNGETQYF.

This clonotype was observed many times. This chain connects TRBV2 to TRBJ1-5, with D possibly TRBD1 on 5 matching bases. CDR1 and CDR2 from the germline V gene are SNHLY and FYNNEI. CDR3 length: 15 amino acids. Trimming shortened V by 6 bases and J by 1 base, and 13 bases separated the two germline ends. In DNA form, the CDR3 reads TGTGCCAGCAGCCCCGGGGCAGTCAGCAATCAGCCCCAGCATTTT. Translating it yields CASSPGAVSNQPQHF.

With regard to this clonotype: Just one base apart from a much larger clone, this may be a read error. J is TRBJ2-5 and V is TRBV10-3; D is undetermined. This CDR3 is built from 14 residues. Germline CDR1 is ENHRY and CDR2 is SYGVKD. V lost 8 bases, J lost 4 bases, and 17 bases lay in between. This CDR3 is CAIRPSRVVETQYF. CDR3 DNA sequence: TGTGCCATCCGCCCGAGTCGGGTGGTAGAGACCCAGTACTTC.

This clonotype appeared many times. The chain joins TRBV2 to TRBJ2-2; no clear D. The germline V gene encodes CDR1 SNHLY and CDR2 FYNNEI. This CDR3 spans 12 amino acids. V shed 4 bases and J shed 6 bases, with 6 bases lying between them. CDR3 sequence: CASSAGPGELFF. The CDR3 DNA is TGTGCCAGCAGTGCAGGACCCGGGGAGCTGTTTTTT. The variable domain in full, completed from reference TRBV2 and TRBJ2-2, reads EPEVTQTPSHQVTQMGQEVILRCVPISNHLYFYWYRQILGQKVEFLVSFYNNEISEKSEIFDDQFSVERPDGSNFTLKIRSTKLEDSAMYFCASSAGPGELFFGEGSRLTVL.

Worth noting for this clonotype: A read error is possible here, since a much larger clone lies one base away. V usage is TRBV29-1 and J usage is TRBJ2-6; D not resolved. CDR3 length: 15 residues. Trimming left V 8 bases short and J 4 bases short, with 18 bases between. Germline loops: CDR1 SQVTM, CDR2 ANQGSEA. The CDR3 DNA is TGCAGCATTGTAGATTCATGGATGGGGGCCAACGTCCTGACTTTC. It encodes CSIVDSWMGANVLTF.

To note about this clonotype: This clone may be a read error of a much larger clone one base away. The genes are TRBV19 and TRBJ1-2, with TRBD1 as a possible D gene (5 bases). Germline loops: CDR1 LNHDA, CDR2 SQIVND (reference sequence). Trimming removed 10 bases from V and 3 bases from J, with 18 bases in between. CDR3 length: 14 amino acids. This CDR3 reads CAISPGGGDYGYTF. DNA for the CDR3: TGTGCCATCAGCCCCGGTGGAGGGGACTATGGCTACACCTTC.

This clonotype was seen only a few times. The chain is built from TRBV7-9 and TRBJ1-2; no clear D gene. This CDR3 spans 15 amino acids. Germline CDR1 and CDR2: SEHNR and FQNEAQ (reference sequence). The V and J ends lost 1 base and 2 bases respectively, with 11 bases between them. This CDR3 is CASSLGVQMNYGYTF. CDR3 nucleotide sequence: TGTGCCAGCAGCTTAGGGGTCCAGATGAACTATGGCTACACCTTC.

In this sample, this clonotype turned up many times. The V call is TRBV10-2, the J call TRBJ1-6; D is unresolved. The germline gives CDR1 WSHSY, CDR2 SAAADI. This CDR3 has 13 amino acids. Deletions cut 6 bases from V and 3 bases from J, with 6 bases between. The DNA for the CDR3 is TGCGCCAGCAGCCTTGACTATAATTCACCCCTCCACTTT. Translating gives CASSLDYNSPLHF.

The chain employs TRBV12-3 or TRBV12-4 and TRBJ1-1; the D is unclear. Trimming left V 3 bases short and J 2 bases short, with 16 bases between. The CDR3 has 16 residues. In DNA, the CDR3 is TGTGCCAGCAGTTTTTCCGTCGGCAGACTAAACACTGAAGCTTTCTTT. The encoded protein is CASSFSVGRLNTEAFF.

This clonotype has just a few counts. No conserved phenylalanine or tryptophan is present at the end of the CDR3, so a read error is the likely explanation. CDR3 region: CASSWDTSNYGYTL. The CDR3 DNA reads TGCGCCAGCAGCTGGGACACCTCTAACTATGGCTACACCCTC. This sequence joins TRBV5-1 and TRBJ1-2, with D possibly being TRBD1 (6 bases). The CDR3 spans 14 residues. V shed 3 bases and J shed 0 bases, with 9 bases lying between them. The germline gives CDR1 SGHRS, CDR2 YFSETQ.

Many counts were recorded for this clonotype. V usage is TRBV10-3 and J usage is TRBJ2-2, with D unresolved. The CDR3 has 15 amino acids. Trimming shortened V by 3 bases and J by 3 bases, and 11 bases separated the two germline ends. Germline V gene lookup returns CDR1 ENHRY and CDR2 SYGVKD. CDR3 coding DNA: TGTGCCATCAGTGAAATAGCTGACGACACCGGGGAGCTGTTTTTT. Protein product: CAISEIADDTGELFF.

The CDR3 DNA reads as TGTGCCAGCAGCCGAGACACTAGCGGGAGTTACGAGCAGTACTTC. Protein: CASSRDTSGSYEQYF. The V gene is TRBV7-9, the J gene TRBJ2-7, with 11 positions matching TRBD2. The CDR3 runs 15 residues. V shed 5 bases, J shed 4 bases, and the junction held 7 bases outside the gene matches. CDR1 and CDR2 (germline): SEHNR, FQNEAQ (reference sequence).